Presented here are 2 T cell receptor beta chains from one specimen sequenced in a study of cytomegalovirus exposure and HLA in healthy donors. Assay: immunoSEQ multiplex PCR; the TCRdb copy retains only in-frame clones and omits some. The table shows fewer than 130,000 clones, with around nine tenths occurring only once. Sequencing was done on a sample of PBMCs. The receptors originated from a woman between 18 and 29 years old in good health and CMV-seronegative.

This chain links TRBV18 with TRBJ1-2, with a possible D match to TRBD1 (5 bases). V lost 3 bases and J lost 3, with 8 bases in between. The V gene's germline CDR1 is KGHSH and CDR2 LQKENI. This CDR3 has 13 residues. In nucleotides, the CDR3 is TGTGCCAGCTCACCGGGACTGGACTATGGCTACACCTTC. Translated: CASSPGLDYGYTF. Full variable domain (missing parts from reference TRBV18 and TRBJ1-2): NAGVMQNPRHLVRRRGQEARLRCSPMKGHSHVYWYRQLPEEGLKFMVYLQKENIIDESGMPKERFSAEFPKEGPSILRIQQVVRGDSAAYFCASSPGLDYGYTFGSGTRLTVV.

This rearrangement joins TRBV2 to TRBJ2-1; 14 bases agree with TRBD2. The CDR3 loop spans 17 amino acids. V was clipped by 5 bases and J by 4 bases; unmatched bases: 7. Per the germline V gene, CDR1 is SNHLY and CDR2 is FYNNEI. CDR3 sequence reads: CASSPTRTSGGYNEQFF. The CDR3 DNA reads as TGTGCCAGCAGTCCAACACGGACTAGCGGGGGGTACAATGAGCAGTTCTTC. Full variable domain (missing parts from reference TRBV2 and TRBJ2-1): EPEVTQTPSHQVTQMGQEVILRCVPISNHLYFYWYRQILGQKVEFLVSFYNNEISEKSEIFDDQFSVERPDGSNFTLKIRSTKLEDSAMYFCASSPTRTSGGYNEQFFGPGTRLTVL.